This T cell receptor beta chain is drawn from a study of identical twins. The study's findings and limits: Low generation probability was overrepresented in out-of-frame alpha sequences shared by twins. The same donors were not followed; conclusions instead depended on cross-sectional statistical analysis.

This clonotype has more than one count but fewer than ten. Antigen unknown. Using its own MiXCR run on the 5' RACE reads, TCRdb lists one record per CDR3 protein. The data contain about 220,000 distinct CDR3 sequences, 7% to 8.5% of them singletons. Trimming took 1 base from V and 7 from J; bases not matched to a gene: 5. The germline CDR1 and CDR2 sequences are SGHVS and FNYEAQ. This CDR3 contains 15 residues. These records were also assigned to another study, of yellow fever vaccine responses in identical twins.

The chain couples TRBV7-6 to TRBJ2-2, with 8 bases lining up with TRBD1. Sequences were obtained from CD8+ T cells sorted from blood. The sequence derives from a woman under 30 in good health. CDR3 coding DNA: TGTGCCAGCAGCTTAGTTAGGACAGGGAACGGGGAGCTGTTTTTT. This codes for CASSLVRTGNGELFF.